This TCR beta chain was documented in a study of shared clonotypes between healthy human individuals. This clone was detected many times. The target antigen is unknown. Assay used: immunoSEQ multiplex PCR; TCRdb lists only in-frame clones, some missing. The data contain roughly 1 million clones, approximately 70% of them singletons. Study results and limitations: Unshared clonotypes carried lower generation probabilities than those common to all four donors.

A split of CD4+ cells into CD45RA+ naive and CD45RA-negative memory subsets was performed. CDR3 length: 15 residues. In germline, CDR1 is SGHTA, CDR2 FQGTGA. V was pared by 6 bases and J by 7 bases, with 8 bases of the junction left unmatched. The chain joins TRBV7-3 to TRBJ2-1, with 11 bases fitting TRBD2. The receptor was derived from a man aged 18 to 29 in good health. Sequenced sample: memory CD4+ T cells sorted from blood. The sample's subset: CD45RA-negative fraction. DNA of the CDR3: TGTGCCAGCAGTCTAGCGGGGGGCCAGATAAATGAGCAGTTCTTC. Translated: CASSLAGGQINEQFF.